This T cell receptor beta chain was observed in a study of early T cells in non-severe SARS-CoV-2 infection. On the study more broadly: Unpaired chains resulted from sequencing bulk RNA of unsorted whole blood. General study results and limits: Database matching using VDJdb favored anti-spike CD8 responses, with private and CD4 specificities left missing.

The CDR3 runs 15 residues. V was pared by 3 bases and J by 7 bases, with 19 bases between. In germline, CDR1 is LGHNT, CDR2 FRNRAP. The library protocol tagged individual cDNA molecules with unique molecular identifiers. TCRdb redid the calling of the 5' RACE reads with MiXCR, one entry per CDR3 protein. Altogether 60,000 to 65,000 distinct CDR3 sequences are present, approximately 9% being singletons, with the ten largest covering around 1.3%. In its sample, this clonotype was seen a few times. Antigen specificity is unknown. Sequenced: whole blood. This clonotype was sampled from an adult who was a healthcare worker with PCR-confirmed SARS-CoV-2 infection or an uninfected control (not recorded which). V is TRBV12-5 and J is TRBJ2-7; possible D gene TRBD1, 6 bases. CDR3 residues: CASGLPLHQQGEQYV. The CDR3 DNA follows: TGTGCTAGTGGTTTACCTCTCCACCAACAGGGTGAGCAGTACGTC.